The 26 T cell receptor beta chains below come from one sample, sequenced in a study of regulatory T cells in long-lasting Graves disease (dated by TCRdb to about 2021). Library preparation employed multiplex PCR. The instrument was an Illumina HiSeq 4000. TCR beta libraries were built with iRepertoire HTBI primers and Arm-PCR amplification of CDR3 regions. TCRdb cleaned the public reads at Q25 with fastp, built clones with MiXCR and kept in-frame beta chains. Rows are unified per CDR3 protein, each entry keeping the most common DNA and genes. This sample comprises a few hundred thousand distinct CDR3 sequences, 14% of them detected only once. Roughly a sixth of the sample comes from the top ten. Per the publication, the time point label means: newly diagnosed GD, antithyroid drugs for less than 3 months. RNA was extracted from PBMCs in TRIzol for both TCR sequencing and RNA sequencing. This sample was shared with a second study, whose subject was T cells in Graves' hyperthyroidism and ophthalmopathy.

Sequencing was performed on peripheral blood mononuclear cells (PBMCs), taken at new diagnosis, from a patient treated with antithyroid drugs. The receptors were sampled from a woman aged 45 to 65 with Graves disease. Donor details come from another sample of the same person, matched by shared clones.

This clonotype appeared many times. The chain combines TRBV18 with TRBJ2-1; D may be TRBD1 or TRBD2 (5 bases each). Germline CDR1 KGHSH, CDR2 LQKENI. This CDR3 is built from 15 residues. V shed 2 bases and J shed 6 bases, with 14 bases lying between them. For the CDR3, the DNA is TGTGCCAGCTCACCATTCCGGGACGGCTCCAATGAGCAGTTCTTC. It is translated as CASSPFRDGSNEQFF.

At least ten counts were recorded for this clonotype. The V call is TRBV5-1, the J call TRBJ2-1, with TRBD2 matching over 10 bases. The CDR3 is made up of 15 amino acids. Germline loops: CDR1 SGHRS, CDR2 YFSETQ. V dropped 4 bases and J dropped 3; count of bases not matched to a gene: 4. CDR3 region: CASSRASGSYNEQFF. The CDR3 DNA sequence: TGCGCCAGCAGCCGAGCTAGCGGGAGCTACAATGAGCAGTTCTTC. The full variable domain, its missing parts supplied by reference TRBV5-1 and TRBJ2-1, is KAGVTQTPRYLIKTRGQQVTLSCSPISGHRSVSWYQQTPGQGLQFLFEYFSETQRNKGNFPGRFSGRQFSNSRSEMNVSTLELGDSALYLCASSRASGSYNEQFFGPGTRLTVL.

This clonotype was recorded many times. The chain carries TRBV29-1 and TRBJ2-2, with no clear D. The CDR3 runs to 15 residues. The V end lost 2 bases, the J end lost 1 base, and 11 bases lay between the germline ends. From germline, CDR1 is SQVTM and CDR2 ANQGSEA. The chain's CDR3 is CSVEFSSKNTGELFF. Here the CDR3 DNA reads TGCAGCGTTGAATTTTCCAGCAAGAACACCGGGGAGCTGTTTTTT.

In its sample, this clonotype was seen a few times. The chain carries TRBV7-9 and TRBJ2-7; D possibly corresponds to TRBD1 (5 bases). The V gene lost 1 base and the J gene lost 0 bases, with 16 bases spanning the gap. Germline loops: CDR1 SEHNR, CDR2 FQNEAQ (reference sequence). There are 17 residues in the CDR3. CDR3 region: CASSLEVWGSSSYEQYF. CDR3 DNA: TGTGCCAGCAGCTTAGAGGTTTGGGGCTCGAGCTCCTACGAGCAGTACTTC. Based on the CDR3 plus reference TRBV7-9 and TRBJ2-7, the full variable domain is DTGVSQNPRHKITKRGQNVTFRCDPISEHNRLYWYRQTLGQGPEFLTYFQNEAQLEKSRLLSDRFSAERPKGSFSTLEIQRTEQGDSAMYLCASSLEVWGSSSYEQYFGPGTRLTVT.

The rearrangement uses TRBV28 and TRBJ1-4; D ambiguous. The CDR3 extends over 11 amino acids. CDR1 MDHEN and CDR2 SYDVKM come from the germline V gene. The ends were cut back, 3 bases at V and 8 bases at J, with 4 bases in the middle. CDR3 in DNA: TGTGCCAGCAGTTTGGCGGAAAAACTGTTTTTT. It yields the protein CASSLAEKLFF.

This sequence joins TRBV24-1 and TRBJ2-1; 10 nucleotides match TRBD1. CDR1 KGHDR and CDR2 SFDVKD come from the germline V gene. Trimming removed 6 bases from V and 7 bases from J; junction bases left unmatched: 8. The CDR3 loop spans 15 amino acids. Here the CDR3 DNA reads TGTGCCACCAGTCCCGGGACAGGGGAAGCAAATGAGCAGTTCTTC. Translated: CATSPGTGEANEQFF.

This clonotype was observed a few times. The rearrangement uses TRBV13 and TRBJ1-4, with 11 bases identical to TRBD1. There are 16 residues in the CDR3. Unmatched junction bases numbered 9, after V lost 5 bases and J lost 7 bases. CDR1 and CDR2 from the germline V gene are PRHDT and FYEKMQ (reference sequence). In DNA form, the CDR3 reads TGTGCCAGCAGCCCACTTGGGGGGACAGGGGGTGAAAAACTGTTTTTT. Protein product: CASSPLGGTGGEKLFF. Supplemented by reference TRBV13 and TRBJ1-4, the full variable domain reads AAGVIQSPRHLIKEKRETATLKCYPIPRHDTVYWYQQGPGQDPQFLISFYEKMQSDKGSIPDRFSAQQFSDYHSELNMSSLELGDSALYFCASSPLGGTGGEKLFFGSGTQLSVL.

This chain links TRBV10-3 with TRBJ1-3, with 10 bases matching TRBD1. Germline loops: CDR1 ENHRY, CDR2 SYGVKD. V was pared by 6 bases and J by 2 bases, with 4 bases of the junction left unmatched. The CDR3 length is 15 residues. The CDR3 is CAIRGTGAPGNTIYF. CDR3 coding DNA: TGTGCCATCAGGGGGACAGGGGCTCCTGGAAACACCATATATTTT.

This clonotype was counted ten times or more. The V call is TRBV5-1, the J call TRBJ2-4; D call uncertain. CDR1 and CDR2 (germline): SGHRS, YFSETQ. V dropped 0 bases and J dropped 2 bases, with 15 bases sitting between them. CDR3 length: 17 amino acids. The DNA for the CDR3 is TGCGCCAGCAGCTTGGAGGTGCCAGGCGTGTCCAAAAACATTCAGTACTTC. It encodes CASSLEVPGVSKNIQYF. The entire variable domain, with the rest obtained from reference TRBV5-1 and TRBJ2-4, is as follows: KAGVTQTPRYLIKTRGQQVTLSCSPISGHRSVSWYQQTPGQGLQFLFEYFSETQRNKGNFPGRFSGRQFSNSRSEMNVSTLELGDSALYLCASSLEVPGVSKNIQYFGAGTRLSVL.

This clonotype was seen many times. The rearrangement links TRBV28 to TRBJ1-1; 7 nucleotides agree with TRBD1. The ends lost 5 bases at V and 0 bases at J; junction bases unmatched: 9. Germline loops: CDR1 MDHEN, CDR2 SYDVKM. This CDR3 comprises 16 residues. In DNA, the CDR3 is TGTGCCAGCAGTGGGACAGCCCCTAACATGAACACTGAAGCTTTCTTT. This gives the protein CASSGTAPNMNTEAFF.

This clonotype was seen at least ten times. The chain recombines TRBV7-9 with TRBJ2-1; 9 positions match TRBD1. V dropped 8 bases and J dropped 6; count of bases not matched to a gene: 8. This CDR3 has 14 residues. The germline V gene has CDR1 SEHNR and CDR2 FQNEAQ (reference sequence). The CDR3 here is CASRRDRESNEQFF. The DNA of the CDR3 is TGTGCCAGCCGGAGGGACAGGGAATCCAATGAGCAGTTCTTC.

This clonotype has just a few counts. The gene calls are TRBV19 and TRBJ2-7; D is perhaps TRBD1 (6 bases). The CDR3 contains 15 residues. V lost 6 bases, J lost 0 bases, and 15 bases lay in between. Germline V lookup: CDR1 LNHDA, CDR2 SQIVND (reference sequence). The CDR3 DNA reads as TGTGCCAGTAGGCCCAGAGGGGGAATCTCCTACGAGCAGTACTTC. This codes for CASRPRGGISYEQYF.

In this sample, this clonotype turned up a few times. This chain links TRBV7-2 with TRBJ1-3; D remains unclear. The CDR3 consists of 14 residues. CDR1 is SGHTA, CDR2 FQGNSA, per germline. Between the trimmed V and J ends, which lost 5 bases and 1 base, there was a span of 9 bases. The CDR3 protein is CASSKIFSGNTIYF. CDR3 coding DNA: TGTGCCAGCAGCAAAATATTTTCTGGAAACACCATATATTTT.

This clonotype was detected many times. This chain uses TRBV7-3 with TRBJ2-2; no reliable D call. Germline lookup yields CDR1 SGHTA and CDR2 FQGTGA. The CDR3 extends over 14 amino acids. V was trimmed by 1 base and J by 6 bases, leaving 9 bases between them. CDR3: CASSLRAVAGELFF. CDR3 coding DNA: TGTGCCAGCAGCTTAAGGGCAGTGGCCGGGGAGCTGTTTTTT.

This clonotype was seen many times. The chain combines TRBV27 with TRBJ2-5; possible D gene TRBD2, 6 bases. The germline gives CDR1 MNHEY, CDR2 SMNVEV (reference sequence). The CDR3 consists of 13 residues. V lost 1 base to trimming and J lost 12 bases, with 15 bases between them. The CDR3 DNA sequence: TGTGCCAGCAGTTTATATCGGGGGAAACGGGAGTACTTC. Amino acid sequence: CASSLYRGKREYF.

This clonotype was counted a few times. The chain combines TRBV6-4 with TRBJ2-6, with D unresolved. Between the trimmed V and J ends, which lost 2 bases and 0 bases, there was a span of 2 bases. CDR1 is MRHNA and CDR2 is SNTAGT in the germline V gene. CDR3 size: 14 residues. The CDR3: CASSDNSGANVLTF. The CDR3 bases are TGTGCCAGCAGTGACAACTCTGGGGCCAACGTCCTGACTTTC.

This clonotype was seen only a few times. The J gene is TRBJ2-3, the V gene TRBV19; 13 bases agree with TRBD2. The CDR3 covers 17 residues. The germline V gene encodes CDR1 LNHDA and CDR2 SQIVND (reference sequence). Trimming removed 5 bases from V and 1 base from J; junction bases left unmatched: 6. This CDR3 reads CASSGLAGVRGTDTQYF. As DNA, the CDR3 is TGTGCCAGTAGTGGACTAGCGGGAGTACGGGGCACAGATACGCAGTATTTT.

This clonotype was seen at least ten times. V is TRBV28 and J is TRBJ2-6; tentatively, D is TRBD1 (6 bases). CDR3 length: 17 residues. Germline V lookup: CDR1 MDHEN, CDR2 SYDVKM. Trimming stripped 6 bases from V and 1 base from J, with 16 bases between. The CDR3 DNA reads TGTGCCAGCAGGCCCGGGACAACCCTGTCTGGGGCCAACGTCCTGACTTTC. Amino acids: CASRPGTTLSGANVLTF. Filled out from reference TRBV28 and TRBJ2-6, the complete variable domain reads DVKVTQSSRYLVKRTGEKVFLECVQDMDHENMFWYRQDPGLGLRLIYFSYDVKMKEKGDIPEGYSVSREKKERFSLILESASTNQTSMYLCASRPGTTLSGANVLTFGAGSRLTVL.

This clonotype occurred a few times. The rearrangement uses TRBV7-9 and TRBJ2-1; possible D gene TRBD2, 6 bases. Per the germline V gene, CDR1 is SEHNR and CDR2 is FQNEAQ (reference sequence). The V end was cut by 1 base, the J end by 0 bases, with 16 bases between. The CDR3 runs to 18 residues. The CDR3 loop reads CASSLGVGSGSSYNEQFF. CDR3 DNA: TGTGCCAGCAGCTTAGGAGTTGGTAGCGGAAGCTCCTACAATGAGCAGTTCTTC.

This clonotype has a count of ten or more. V gene TRBV7-3 combines with J gene TRBJ1-1; D remains ambiguous. V dropped 5 bases and J dropped 6 bases, with 13 bases sitting between them. This CDR3 has 13 amino acids. The V gene's germline CDR1 is SGHTA and CDR2 FQGTGA. The CDR3 spells CASSPGAEAEAFF. CDR3 bases: TGTGCCAGCAGCCCCGGAGCCGAGGCTGAAGCTTTCTTT.

The V gene is TRBV3-1, the J gene TRBJ2-7, with 10 bases that match TRBD1. The germline gives CDR1 LGHDT, CDR2 YNNKEL (reference sequence). The CDR3 extends over 15 amino acids. V trimming: 5 bases; J trimming: 5 bases; junction bases outside the gene matches: 9. In DNA form, the CDR3 reads TGTGCCAGCAGCTATAGTTTAGGACAGGGGGACGAGCAGTACTTC. Translated, it gives CASSYSLGQGDEQYF.

This clonotype has a single count. A much larger clone differs by one base, so this may be a read error. This chain connects TRBV13 to TRBJ2-4; the D gene is possibly TRBD1 (6 bases). Germline loops: CDR1 PRHDT, CDR2 FYEKMQ (reference sequence). There are 16 residues in the CDR3. Trimming removed 5 bases at V and 13 bases at J, with 27 bases between. In nucleotides, the CDR3 is TGTGCCAGCAGCCAGTCAGGGGACCCAACCTACAATGAGCAGTACTTC. Its protein is CASSQSGDPTYNEQYF.

Ten or more counts support this clonotype. This rearrangement joins TRBV7-3 to TRBJ2-2; the D gene is possibly TRBD1 (6 bases). Germline CDR1 is SGHTA and CDR2 is FQGTGA. The CDR3 has 14 amino acids. V lost 5 bases and J lost 5, with 12 bases in between. CDR3 coding DNA: TGTGCCAGCAGCCTTCAACAGGGTACCGGGGAGCTGTTTTTT. Amino acid sequence: CASSLQQGTGELFF.

This clonotype has a count of ten or more. J is TRBJ2-5 and V is TRBV20-1; tentatively, D is TRBD1 or TRBD2 (7 bases each). This CDR3 is built from 13 residues. Germline V gene data show CDR1 as DFQATT and CDR2 as SNEGSKA (reference sequence). Trimming stripped 4 bases from V and 5 bases from J, with 14 bases between. The CDR3 DNA is TGCAGTGCTACAGGGGGAGGGCCTGAGACCCAGTACTTC. Protein product: CSATGGGPETQYF.

There are many counts of this clonotype. This chain links TRBV6-2 or TRBV6-3 with TRBJ2-7; a weak D match, TRBD1 (6 bases). The germline gives CDR1 MNHEY, CDR2 SVGEGT. Trimming left V 2 bases short and J 3 bases short, with 17 bases between. The CDR3 length is 16 residues. The CDR3 is CASSYTYPGQFYEQYF. In DNA, the CDR3 is TGTGCCAGCAGTTACACCTACCCAGGACAGTTCTACGAGCAGTACTTC.

V gene TRBV7-9 combines with J gene TRBJ1-4, with a tentative D call TRBD1 (5 bases). This CDR3 contains 16 residues. From germline, CDR1 is SEHNR and CDR2 FQNEAQ (reference sequence). The V end was cut by 2 bases, the J end by 0 bases, with 10 bases between. CDR3: CASSLTGRATNEKLFF. The CDR3 DNA is TGTGCCAGCAGCTTAACGGGCAGGGCAACTAATGAAAAACTGTTTTTT.